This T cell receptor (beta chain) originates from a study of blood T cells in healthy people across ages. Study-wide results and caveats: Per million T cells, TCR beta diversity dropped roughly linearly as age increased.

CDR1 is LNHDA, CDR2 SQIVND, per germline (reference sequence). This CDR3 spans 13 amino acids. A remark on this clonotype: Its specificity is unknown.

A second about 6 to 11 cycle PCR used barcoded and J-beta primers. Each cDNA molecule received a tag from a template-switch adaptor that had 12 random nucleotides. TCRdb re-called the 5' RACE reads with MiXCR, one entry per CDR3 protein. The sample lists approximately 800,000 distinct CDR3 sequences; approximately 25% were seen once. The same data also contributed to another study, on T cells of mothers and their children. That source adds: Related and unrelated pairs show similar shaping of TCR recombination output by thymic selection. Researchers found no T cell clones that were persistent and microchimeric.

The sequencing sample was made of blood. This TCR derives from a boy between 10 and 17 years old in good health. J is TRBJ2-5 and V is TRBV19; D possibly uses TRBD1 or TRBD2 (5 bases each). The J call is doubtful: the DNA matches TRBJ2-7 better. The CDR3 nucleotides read TGTGCCAGCCAGGGACCGCTAACCTACGAGCAGTACTTC. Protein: CASQGPLTYEQYF.